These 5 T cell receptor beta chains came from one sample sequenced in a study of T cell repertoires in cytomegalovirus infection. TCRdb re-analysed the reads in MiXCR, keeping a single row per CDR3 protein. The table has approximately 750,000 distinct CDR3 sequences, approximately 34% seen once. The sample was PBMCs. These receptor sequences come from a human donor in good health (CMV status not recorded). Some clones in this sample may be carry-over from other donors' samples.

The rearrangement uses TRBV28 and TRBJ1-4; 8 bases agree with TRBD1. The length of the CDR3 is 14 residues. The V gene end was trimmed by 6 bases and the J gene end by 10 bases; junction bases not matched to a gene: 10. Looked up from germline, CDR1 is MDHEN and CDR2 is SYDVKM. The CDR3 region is CASSNPVTGVKLFF. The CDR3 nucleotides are TGTGCCAGCAGCAATCCTGTGACAGGGGTAAAACTGTTTTTT.

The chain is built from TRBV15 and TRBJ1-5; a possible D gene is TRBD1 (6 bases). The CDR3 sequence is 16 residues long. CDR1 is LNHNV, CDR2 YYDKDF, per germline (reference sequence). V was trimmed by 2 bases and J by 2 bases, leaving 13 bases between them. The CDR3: CATSRKPGVGNQPQHF. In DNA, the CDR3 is TGTGCCACCAGCAGAAAACCAGGGGTCGGCAATCAGCCCCAGCATTTT.

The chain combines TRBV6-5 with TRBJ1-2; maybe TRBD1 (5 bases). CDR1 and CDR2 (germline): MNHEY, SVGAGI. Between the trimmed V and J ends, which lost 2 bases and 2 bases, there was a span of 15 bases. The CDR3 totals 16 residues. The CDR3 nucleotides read TGTGCCAGCAGTTACGGAAATGTCGGGGGGAACTATGGCTACACCTTC. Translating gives CASSYGNVGGNYGYTF.

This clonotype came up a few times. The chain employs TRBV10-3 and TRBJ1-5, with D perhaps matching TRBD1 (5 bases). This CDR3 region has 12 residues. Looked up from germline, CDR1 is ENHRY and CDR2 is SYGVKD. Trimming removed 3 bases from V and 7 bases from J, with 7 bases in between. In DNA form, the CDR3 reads TGTGCCATCAGTGAACAGGACCAGCCCCAGCATTTT. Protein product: CAISEQDQPQHF.

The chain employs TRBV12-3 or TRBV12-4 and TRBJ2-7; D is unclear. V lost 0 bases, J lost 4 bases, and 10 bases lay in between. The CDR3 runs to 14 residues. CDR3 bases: TGTGCCAGCAGTTTAGCGCTGTCGGATTACGAGCAGTACTTC. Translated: CASSLALSDYEQYF.